The 18 T cell receptor beta chains reported below all come from one sample, sequenced in a study of blood T cell repertoires in COVID-19. The assay was immunoSEQ multiplex PCR, and TCRdb's table has in-frame clones only and misses some. Seen here are tens of thousands of clones, around 80% observed once, and the top ten hold around 20%. Sequencing was done on a sample of peripheral blood. These receptors all come from a human donor in a cohort sampled during active COVID-19.

The V call is TRBV6-5, the J call TRBJ1-2; 9 nucleotides line up with TRBD1. This CDR3 comprises 16 residues. Trimming removed 0 bases from V and 5 bases from J; junction bases left unmatched: 7. The germline CDR1 and CDR2 sequences are MNHEY and SVGAGI. The CDR3 DNA is TGTGCCAGCAGTTACTCGTTCACAGGGGGCGAGTATGGCTACACCTTC. Amino acids: CASSYSFTGGEYGYTF.

This rearrangement joins TRBV18 to TRBJ1-4; D gene uncertain. The CDR3 has 16 amino acids. The germline V and J ends were trimmed by 2 bases and 4 bases, with 14 bases remaining between them. CDR1 and CDR2 (germline): KGHSH, LQKENI. CDR3 nucleotide sequence: TGTGCCAGCTCACCATCTGGCCCCCTGATTAATGAAAAACTGTTTTTT. It specifies CASSPSGPLINEKLFF.

J is TRBJ1-5 and V is TRBV30; D gene ambiguous. The germline V gene has CDR1 GTSNPN and CDR2 SVGIG (reference sequence). The CDR3 runs 13 residues. The germline V and J ends were trimmed by 7 bases and 5 bases, with 15 bases remaining between them. The CDR3 reads CASFLPGYQPQHF. CDR3 sequence (DNA): TGTGCCTCCTTTCTTCCAGGATATCAGCCCCAGCATTTT. Supplemented by reference TRBV30 and TRBJ1-5, the full variable domain reads SQTIHQWPATLVQPVGSPLSLECTVEGTSNPNLYWYRQAAGRGLQLLFYSVGIGQISSEVPQNLSASRPQDRQFILSSKKLLLSDSGFYLCASFLPGYQPQHFGDGTRLSIL.

V and J are TRBV7-9 and TRBJ1-1; D is perhaps TRBD1 (5 bases). V was trimmed by 5 bases and J by 6 bases, leaving 16 bases between them. The CDR3 is 14 amino acids. Looked up from germline, CDR1 is SEHNR and CDR2 is FQNEAQ (reference sequence). The CDR3 nucleotides read TGTGCCAGCAGCGATACTGGGGGGATGGCTGAAGCTTTCTTT. It encodes CASSDTGGMAEAFF.

The chain couples TRBV7-2 to TRBJ1-2, with unresolved D. Germline V CDR1 and CDR2: SGHTA, FQGNSA. V shed 3 bases and J shed 3 bases, with 8 bases lying between them. This CDR3 is 13 amino acids long. The CDR3: CASSLRNHYGYTF. The CDR3 DNA reads TGTGCCAGCAGCTTGCGAAATCACTATGGCTACACCTTC.

As DNA, the CDR3 is TGTGCCAGCAGCACTCGAGGGTCTAGCGGGGGGGCTGGGGCCAACGTCCTGACTTTC. Translation: CASSTRGSSGGAGANVLTF. V is TRBV4-2 and J is TRBJ2-6, with 12 positions matching TRBD2. In germline, CDR1 is LGHNA, CDR2 YNFKEQ. The CDR3 is 19 amino acids. Trimming took 5 bases from V and 2 from J; bases not matched to a gene: 10.

The gene calls are TRBV3-1 (or the pseudogene TRBV3-2) and TRBJ1-2; no definite D call. Germline CDR1 LGHDT, CDR2 YNNKEL (reference sequence). The CDR3 length is 14 residues. Trimming left V 3 bases short and J 3 bases short, with 11 bases between. CDR3 in DNA: TGTGCCAGCAGCCATTACGGGGAGGACTATGGCTACACCTTC. Amino acids: CASSHYGEDYGYTF.

This clone was seen only once. J is TRBJ2-6 and V is TRBV15, with a possible D match to TRBD2 (7 bases). The CDR3 length is 16 residues. In germline, CDR1 is LNHNV, CDR2 YYDKDF (reference sequence). Deletions cut 8 bases from V and 0 bases from J, with 14 bases between. In nucleotides, the CDR3 is TGTGCCACCGCCATGGGGGGGCTCTCTGGGGCCAACGTCCTGACTTTC. Its translation: CATAMGGLSGANVLTF.

V usage is TRBV6-5 and J usage is TRBJ1-1, with D hard to call. The CDR3 length is 11 residues. Trimming took 7 bases from V and 7 from J, leaving 10 bases between them. Germline V gene lookup returns CDR1 MNHEY and CDR2 SVGAGI. The CDR3 DNA is TGTGCCAGCACCTACGGTAATGAAGCTTTCTTT. It yields the protein CASTYGNEAFF.

The rearrangement links TRBV19 to TRBJ2-7, with 9 bases identical to TRBD1. The CDR3 is made up of 15 amino acids. Germline-derived CDR1 and CDR2 are LNHDA and SQIVND (reference sequence). Trimming removed 6 bases from V and 2 bases from J; junction bases left unmatched: 8. The CDR3 DNA reads TGTGCCAGTAGCTCGGGACAGGGAAAAACCTACGAGCAGTACTTC. Translating gives CASSSGQGKTYEQYF.

V and J are TRBV7-2 and TRBJ2-5; 7 bases match TRBD1. Germline CDR1 SGHTA, CDR2 FQGNSA. V lost 4 bases, J lost 8 bases, and 7 bases stayed unmatched. The CDR3 is made up of 13 amino acids. Written as DNA, the CDR3 is TGTGCCAGCAGCTGGGACAGTCCTGGTACCCAGTACTTC. Translating it yields CASSWDSPGTQYF.

The chain joins TRBV3-1 (or the pseudogene TRBV3-2) to TRBJ2-1, with a tentative D call TRBD1 (5 bases). Germline CDR1 and CDR2: LGHDT and YNNKEL (reference sequence). V lost 3 bases and J 9 bases, leaving 9 bases between the germline ends. This CDR3 is 12 amino acids long. CDR3 loop: CASSHTGFEQFF. The CDR3 DNA follows: TGTGCCAGCAGCCATACAGGTTTTGAGCAGTTCTTC.

The genes are TRBV6-5 and TRBJ1-1; D gene uncertain. The CDR3 extends over 15 amino acids. V shed 6 bases and J shed 3 bases, with 17 bases lying between them. Germline loops: CDR1 MNHEY, CDR2 SVGAGI. The CDR3 is CASSPYPYEDTEAFF. Here the CDR3 DNA reads TGTGCCAGCAGCCCCTACCCATATGAGGACACTGAAGCTTTCTTT.

The chain joins TRBV5-4 to TRBJ1-1; D is unresolved. Germline loops: CDR1 SGHNT, CDR2 YYREEE (reference sequence). CDR3 length: 13 amino acids. With 4 bases removed from V and 0 bases from J, the gap between germline ends came to 7 bases. CDR3 loop: CASSREVNTEAFF. As DNA, the CDR3 is TGTGCCAGCAGCCGAGAAGTGAACACTGAAGCTTTCTTT.

This chain joins TRBV19 and TRBJ2-7, with 9 bases lining up with TRBD2. The trim removed 6 bases at V and 3 bases at J, leaving 12 bases unmatched. There are 16 residues in the CDR3. CDR1 and CDR2 from the germline V gene are LNHDA and SQIVND (reference sequence). CDR3 nucleotides: TGTGCCAGTAGCAAACGAGCTAGCGGGGACCTCTACGAGCAGTACTTC. It is translated as CASSKRASGDLYEQYF.

This chain links TRBV7-9 with TRBJ1-2; D unresolved. The CDR3 has 12 residues. Trimming took 5 bases from V and 14 from J, leaving 18 bases between them. Germline assignment: CDR1 SEHNR and CDR2 FQNEAQ (reference sequence). The CDR3 loop reads CASSPEGRAETF. The CDR3 DNA is TGTGCCAGCAGCCCCGAGGGTAGGGCTGAAACCTTC.

The sample holds one count of this clone. The chain combines TRBV5-1 with TRBJ2-7, with TRBD1 matching 8 bases. This CDR3 comprises 13 residues. Trimming removed 0 bases from V and 6 bases from J; junction bases left unmatched: 2. Germline CDR1 is SGHRS and CDR2 is YFSETQ. The DNA of the CDR3 is TGCGCCAGCAGCTTGGGCAGGGGGCTCGAGCAGTACTTC. This codes for CASSLGRGLEQYF.

The chain links TRBV9 to TRBJ2-1; D might be TRBD2 (6 bases). V lost 2 bases and J lost 3, with 9 bases in between. The CDR3 contains 14 residues. CDR1 SGDLS and CDR2 YYNGEE come from the germline V gene. DNA of the CDR3: TGTGCCAGCAGCGTCCGACTAGACTACAATGAGCAGTTCTTC. This translates into CASSVRLDYNEQFF.